This T cell receptor (beta chain) was documented in a study of response to subunit inactivated influenza vaccine. Whole-study findings and limits: A suggestion made by the authors is that each seasonal influenza vaccination recruits few new T cells.

This clonotype was counted only a few times. Its antigen is currently unknown. MiXCR was run by TCRdb on the RT-PCR reads, yielding one entry per CDR3 protein. The table has about 620,000 distinct CDR3 sequences, 12% seen once. Here the sequenced sample was PBMCs from blood, taken on the day of vaccination. The sequence derives from a man aged 50 or older who received an inactivated influenza vaccine.

The CDR3 DNA sequence: TGCGCCAGCAGCTTGGATGGGCGGGGGGCGACAGATACGCAGTATTTT. Its protein is CASSLDGRGATDTQYF. The chain is built from TRBV5-1 and TRBJ2-3; 8 bases are shared with TRBD2. Germline V lookup: CDR1 SGHRS, CDR2 YFSETQ. V was pared by 0 bases and J by 3 bases, with 6 bases of the junction left unmatched. This CDR3 contains 16 residues. Based on the CDR3 plus reference TRBV5-1 and TRBJ2-3, the full variable domain is KAGVTQTPRYLIKTRGQQVTLSCSPISGHRSVSWYQQTPGQGLQFLFEYFSETQRNKGNFPGRFSGRQFSNSRSEMNVSTLELGDSALYLCASSLDGRGATDTQYFGPGTRLTVL.